Detailed here is one TCR beta chain. This specimen comes from a study of blood T cell repertoires in COVID-19. Overall study context: Sites in the United States, Italy and Spain provided acute and convalescent COVID-19 samples. The cDNA or gDNA used as material had been derived from T cells, B-cell-depleted T cells, or PBMCs.

Trimming stripped 2 bases from V and 0 bases from J, with 10 bases between. Germline assignment: CDR1 SGHRS and CDR2 YFSETQ. The CDR3 extends over 15 amino acids. Authors' processing steps: Estimation of nucleated cell counts relied on the amplification of reference gene primers. Sequencing was performed with immunoSEQ multiplex PCR; in TCRdb, only in-frame clones are kept and a portion is missing. That table is the source of V, J and clone size, and D and trimming were worked out from the DNA. The repertoire holds fewer than 300,000 clones, with roughly 86% as singletons. V and J are TRBV5-1 and TRBJ2-3; weak D call: TRBD2 (6 bases). The sample was peripheral blood. The TCR sequence derives from a woman under 40 with acute or convalescent COVID-19. CDR3 sequence reads: CASSFGGTSTDTQYF. The CDR3 DNA reads as TGCGCCAGCAGCTTTGGCGGGACTAGCACAGATACGCAGTATTTT.